This T cell receptor beta chain was identified during a study of T cells in Graves' hyperthyroidism and ophthalmopathy. The CDR3 covers 13 residues. Germline CDR1 is SGHNT and CDR2 is YYREEE (reference sequence). V gave up 7 bases and J gave up 3 bases, with 14 bases separating them. Amplification of TCR beta CDR3 regions used RNA as the template. TCR CDR3 underwent first-round RT-PCR with the HTBI primer set. TCRdb independently ran MiXCR on the multiplex PCR reads; one entry per CDR3 protein. The table has more than 500,000 distinct CDR3 sequences, over 45% seen once. J is TRBJ2-7 and V is TRBV5-4; perhaps TRBD1 as D (7 bases). The source is an adult woman with Graves' disease, either hyperthyroidism or ophthalmopathy (not recorded which). Sequencing input: peripheral blood or thyroid tissue (not recorded which). The CDR3 protein is CASGGTALYEQYF. CDR3 bases: TGTGCCAGCGGGGGGACAGCTCTCTACGAGCAGTACTTC.